These 6 T cell receptor beta chains came from one sample sequenced in a study of blood T cell repertoires in COVID-19. Clones were read by immunoSEQ multiplex PCR, and TCRdb kept only the in-frame ones, dropping some. The sample yields 120,000 or so clones, 88% seen once. The sequencing input was peripheral blood. The receptors were gathered from a human donor in a cohort sampled during active COVID-19.

This chain joins TRBV18 and TRBJ1-5, with 12 positions matching TRBD1. The CDR3 is 17 residues long. Unmatched junction bases numbered 9, after V lost 4 bases and J lost 5 bases. Looked up from germline, CDR1 is KGHSH and CDR2 is LQKENI. The CDR3 sequence: CASSRPGQGARDQPQHF. The CDR3 bases are TGTGCCAGCTCACGTCCGGGACAGGGGGCTCGAGATCAGCCCCAGCATTTT.

V gene TRBV30 combines with J gene TRBJ2-3; a possible D gene is TRBD1 (5 bases). The CDR3 has 14 amino acids. Germline assignment: CDR1 GTSNPN and CDR2 SVGIG (reference sequence). V lost 2 bases, J lost 3 bases, and 12 bases lay in between. CDR3: CAWSPRVLTDTQYF. CDR3 in DNA: TGTGCCTGGAGTCCCAGGGTTTTGACAGATACGCAGTATTTT.

The chain joins TRBV7-2 to TRBJ2-7; tentatively, D is TRBD2 (6 bases). Germline CDR1 is SGHTA and CDR2 is FQGNSA. This CDR3 is 14 amino acids long. V was trimmed by 5 bases and J by 2 bases, leaving 13 bases between them. The DNA for the CDR3 is TGTGCCAGCAGCCCCACCGGGGGTCCCTACGAGCAGTACTTC. This codes for CASSPTGGPYEQYF.

This sequence joins TRBV5-4 and TRBJ1-5; D is unresolved. Germline CDR1 SGHNT, CDR2 YYREEE (reference sequence). V lost 1 base and J lost 1, with 6 bases in between. The CDR3 has 14 residues. The CDR3 here is CASSLRISNQPQHF. CDR3 nucleotides: TGTGCCAGCAGCTTGCGTATCAGCAATCAGCCCCAGCATTTT.

The rearrangement joins TRBV5-1 to TRBJ2-3, with D perhaps matching TRBD2 (6 bases). CDR3 length: 15 residues. Looked up from germline, CDR1 is SGHRS and CDR2 is YFSETQ. V was shortened by 2 bases and J by 0 bases, with 10 bases between the two germline ends. Written as DNA, the CDR3 is TGCGCCAGCAGCTTCGGGGGTCCTAGCACAGATACGCAGTATTTT. Protein sequence: CASSFGGPSTDTQYF.

This clone was seen a few times. The rearrangement uses TRBV4-2 and TRBJ2-7; 7 bases match TRBD2. This CDR3 has 17 residues. Germline-derived CDR1 and CDR2 are LGHNA and YNFKEQ. The ends lost 0 bases at V and 0 bases at J; junction bases unmatched: 8. This CDR3 is CASSQDLGGNPSYEQYF. The CDR3 coding sequence is TGTGCCAGCAGCCAAGATCTCGGGGGGAACCCCTCCTACGAGCAGTACTTC.